The next 26 T cell receptor beta chains were all read from a single sample in a study of blood T cell repertoires in COVID-19. Measured with immunoSEQ multiplex PCR; TCRdb has only the in-frame clones, and not every one. This table has approximately 250,000 clones, nearly 90% appearing once. The sample comprised PBMCs or T cells enriched from blood (not recorded which). The receptors stem from a woman aged 25 to 45 who had recovered from COVID-19.

The rearrangement joins TRBV10-3 to TRBJ1-2, with TRBD1 matching over 7 bases. CDR3 length: 14 amino acids. V dropped 0 bases and J dropped 4; count of bases not matched to a gene: 2. From germline, CDR1 is ENHRY and CDR2 SYGVKD. The CDR3 bases are TGTGCCATCAGTGAGTCGGGACAGCCCTATGGCTACACCTTC. This translates into CAISESGQPYGYTF.

This clone was seen only once. The chain links TRBV4-3 to TRBJ1-2, with D possibly matching TRBD1 (5 bases). V lost 0 bases to trimming and J lost 0 bases, with 20 bases between them. Germline loops: CDR1 LGHNA, CDR2 YSLEER. There are 19 residues in the CDR3. Written as DNA, the CDR3 is TGCGCCAGCAGCCAAGATCTAGTTAGACTAGGGACCTCTAACTATGGCTACACCTTC. Its protein product is CASSQDLVRLGTSNYGYTF.

The chain has TRBV28 and TRBJ1-3, with TRBD1 matching over 8 bases. From germline, CDR1 is MDHEN and CDR2 SYDVKM. This CDR3 has 18 residues. J lost 2 bases, V lost 2 bases, and 11 bases had no gene match. The CDR3 region is CASSLPGGAGLAGNTIYF. The CDR3 nucleotides read TGTGCCAGCAGTTTACCAGGGGGCGCGGGTTTGGCTGGAAACACCATATATTTT.

The sample holds one count of this clone. The chain joins TRBV28 to TRBJ2-7; D is uncertain. Trimming removed 6 bases at V and 3 bases at J, with 6 bases between. Looked up from germline, CDR1 is MDHEN and CDR2 is SYDVKM. The CDR3 runs 11 residues. The CDR3 region has the DNA TGTGCCAGCAGCCTCGGCTACGAGCAGTACTTC. This gives the protein CASSLGYEQYF.

This chain joins TRBV2 and TRBJ1-1; the D gene is possibly TRBD1 (5 bases). Germline loops: CDR1 SNHLY, CDR2 FYNNEI. This CDR3 region has 13 residues. The ends were cut back, 6 bases at V and 4 bases at J, with 12 bases in the middle. The CDR3 sequence is CASRVGQGTEAFF. CDR3 sequence (DNA): TGTGCCAGCAGGGTTGGGCAGGGCACTGAAGCTTTCTTT. The variable domain in full, completed from reference TRBV2 and TRBJ1-1, reads EPEVTQTPSHQVTQMGQEVILRCVPISNHLYFYWYRQILGQKVEFLVSFYNNEISEKSEIFDDQFSVERPDGSNFTLKIRSTKLEDSAMYFCASRVGQGTEAFFGQGTRLTVV.

The CDR3 spells CASSLARSSGGTYNEQFF. As DNA, the CDR3 is TGTGCCAGCAGCCTTGCCCGGTCTAGCGGGGGCACCTACAATGAGCAGTTCTTC. This chain connects TRBV6-2 or TRBV6-3 to TRBJ2-1; 10 bases align to TRBD2. The V and J ends lost 6 bases and 2 bases, in that order; junction bases with no gene match: 13. This CDR3 contains 18 residues. CDR1 is MNHEY and CDR2 is SVGEGT in the germline V gene.

CDR3 nucleotides: TGCGCCAGCAGCACCGTTGCACAGGGGGCTGGCACTGAAGCTTTCTTT. Its protein product is CASSTVAQGAGTEAFF. The V call is TRBV5-1, the J call TRBJ1-1; 9 bases match TRBD1. CDR1 is SGHRS, CDR2 YFSETQ, per germline. With 4 bases clipped from V and 4 bases from J, the junction kept 11 bases outside the gene matches. CDR3 length: 16 residues.

Here the CDR3 reads CAWGGQGAGNTIYF. Here the CDR3 DNA reads TGTGCCTGGGGAGGACAGGGGGCCGGAAACACCATATATTTT. The chain uses TRBV30 and TRBJ1-3; TRBD1 aligns across 11 bases. V shed 5 bases and J 4 bases; nucleotides not matched to a gene: 4. This CDR3 has 14 residues. Germline V gives CDR1 GTSNPN, CDR2 SVGIG (reference sequence).

DNA of the CDR3: TGTGCCAGCAGCTTAGGCCCCTCTGGAAACACCATATATTTT. Its translation is CASSLGPSGNTIYF. This chain uses TRBV7-3 with TRBJ1-3; D not certain. Trimming took off 2 bases at V and 0 bases at J, with 5 bases between the two ends. The CDR3 has 14 amino acids. CDR1 and CDR2 (germline): SGHTA, FQGTGA.

The V and J genes are TRBV29-1 and TRBJ2-7; 8 bases line up with TRBD2. This CDR3 contains 13 residues. The V gene end was trimmed by 3 bases and the J gene end by 1 base; junction bases not matched to a gene: 2. Germline-derived CDR1 and CDR2 are SQVTM and ANQGSEA. This CDR3 is CSVDAGGSYEQYF. In DNA, the CDR3 is TGCAGCGTTGATGCGGGGGGATCCTACGAGCAGTACTTC.

V and J are TRBV6-4 and TRBJ1-2; 7 nucleotides match TRBD1. CDR3 length: 14 residues. Germline assignment: CDR1 MRHNA and CDR2 SNTAGT. V shed 6 bases, J shed 3 bases, and the junction held 7 bases outside the gene matches. For the CDR3, the DNA is TGTGCCAGCAGCCCTACCGGGACAGACTATGGCTACACCTTC. As protein: CASSPTGTDYGYTF.

The chain employs TRBV28 and TRBJ2-5; 7 bases map to TRBD1. J lost 4 bases, V lost 4 bases, and 27 bases had no gene match. Germline CDR1 reads MDHEN; CDR2 reads SYDVKM. The length of the CDR3 is 21 residues. This CDR3 is CASSSPPILGQSHVRPETQYF. The CDR3, as DNA: TGTGCCAGCAGTTCCCCCCCTATATTGGGACAGTCCCACGTCCGACCAGAGACCCAGTACTTC.

The J gene is TRBJ2-7, the V gene TRBV7-9; 7 bases match TRBD1. Germline V gene data show CDR1 as SEHNR and CDR2 as FQNEAQ (reference sequence). V lost 5 bases to trimming and J lost 5 bases; unmatched junction nucleotides: 12. This CDR3 region has 15 residues. The CDR3 reads CASSVGQGVVDEQYF. The CDR3 region has the DNA TGTGCCAGCAGCGTAGGTCAGGGGGTTGTCGACGAGCAGTACTTC.

The chain combines TRBV30 with TRBJ1-6; the D gene is possibly TRBD1 (5 bases). Germline V gene data show CDR1 as GTSNPN and CDR2 as SVGIG (reference sequence). The V gene lost 4 bases and the J gene lost 0 bases, with 10 bases spanning the gap. This CDR3 contains 15 residues. The CDR3, as DNA: TGTGCCTGGAAAGGGGATAGCTCCTATAATTCACCCCTCCACTTT. This codes for CAWKGDSSYNSPLHF.

V usage is TRBV27 and J usage is TRBJ2-3; TRBD1 matches 7 bases. Per the germline V gene, CDR1 is MNHEY and CDR2 is SMNVEV (reference sequence). This CDR3 has 17 residues. The V gene end was trimmed by 4 bases and the J gene end by 0 bases; junction bases not matched to a gene: 10. The CDR3 loop is CASSSLTGVGSTDTQYF. The CDR3 DNA is TGTGCCAGCAGTTCCCTAACAGGGGTTGGGAGCACAGATACGCAGTATTTT.

The chain joins TRBV5-1 to TRBJ2-3; 9 positions match TRBD2. From germline, CDR1 is SGHRS and CDR2 YFSETQ. The junction had 1 base not matched to a gene; V was cut back by 2 bases and J by 3 bases. There are 14 residues in the CDR3. CDR3 DNA sequence: TGCGCCAGCAGCTTTAGCGGGAGAACAGATACGCAGTATTTT. Its protein product is CASSFSGRTDTQYF. Filled out from reference TRBV5-1 and TRBJ2-3, the complete variable domain reads KAGVTQTPRYLIKTRGQQVTLSCSPISGHRSVSWYQQTPGQGLQFLFEYFSETQRNKGNFPGRFSGRQFSNSRSEMNVSTLELGDSALYLCASSFSGRTDTQYFGPGTRLTVL.

The gene calls are TRBV10-3 and TRBJ2-1; TRBD1 is a possible D gene (6 bases). There are 15 residues in the CDR3. CDR1 and CDR2 (germline): ENHRY, SYGVKD. Trimming took 4 bases from V and 2 from J, leaving 12 bases between them. The CDR3 DNA reads as TGTGCCATCAGTGGGGGGACACCTACCTACAATGAGCAGTTCTTC. Translation: CAISGGTPTYNEQFF.

This chain uses TRBV9 with TRBJ1-2; D is uncertain. Germline V CDR1 and CDR2: SGDLS, YYNGEE. Between the trimmed V and J ends, which lost 0 bases and 0 bases, there was a span of 27 bases. The CDR3 runs to 21 residues. The CDR3 loop reads CASSVESLAAIAWNPNYGYTF. The DNA of the CDR3 is TGTGCCAGCAGCGTAGAGTCCCTGGCGGCCATCGCCTGGAATCCTAACTATGGCTACACCTTC. Full variable domain (missing parts from reference TRBV9 and TRBJ1-2): DSGVTQTPKHLITATGQRVTLRCSPRSGDLSVYWYQQSLDQGLQFLIQYYNGEERAKGNILERFSAQQFPDLHSELNLSSLELGDSALYFCASSVESLAAIAWNPNYGYTFGSGTRLTVV.

The chain is built from TRBV18 and TRBJ2-7, with D possibly matching TRBD2 (5 bases). Germline V gene lookup returns CDR1 KGHSH and CDR2 LQKENI. CDR3 size: 14 residues. V dropped 6 bases and J dropped 6 bases, with 18 bases sitting between them. CDR3 nucleotides: TGTGCCAGCTCGACTCGGGATAGTGGTGGCGAGCAGTACTTC. Translation gives CASSTRDSGGEQYF.

This chain connects TRBV11-2 to TRBJ2-3; TRBD2 matches 8 bases. CDR3 length: 15 amino acids. From germline, CDR1 is SGHAT and CDR2 FQNNGV. V trimming: 2 bases; J trimming: 2 bases; junction bases outside the gene matches: 3. CDR3 bases: TGTGCCAGCAGCTTACTAGCGGGCCACACAGATACGCAGTATTTT. Its translation: CASSLLAGHTDTQYF.

The chain recombines TRBV5-1 with TRBJ2-6, with 12 bases aligning to TRBD2. Germline V lookup: CDR1 SGHRS, CDR2 YFSETQ. V lost 1 base, J lost 0 bases, and 5 bases stayed unmatched. This CDR3 is built from 19 residues. CDR3 sequence reads: CASSLLLAGGISGANVLTF. The CDR3 region has the DNA TGCGCCAGCAGCTTGTTACTAGCGGGGGGAATCTCTGGGGCCAACGTCCTGACTTTC.

The V gene is TRBV10-3, the J gene TRBJ2-3, with D hard to call. The germline V gene has CDR1 ENHRY and CDR2 SYGVKD. V lost 3 bases and J lost 0, with 7 bases in between. The CDR3 is 14 amino acids. CDR3: CAISDGTSTDTQYF. CDR3 sequence (DNA): TGTGCCATCAGTGACGGTACTAGCACAGATACGCAGTATTTT.

The chain couples TRBV15 to TRBJ2-6, with 8 bases aligning to TRBD1. The CDR3 spans 18 residues. Germline CDR1 and CDR2: LNHNV and YYDKDF (reference sequence). V was pared by 5 bases and J by 2 bases, with 11 bases of the junction left unmatched. In nucleotides, the CDR3 is TGTGCCACCAGCCCAAGGACAGGGCAACTCACTGGGGCCAACGTCCTGACTTTC. Translated, it gives CATSPRTGQLTGANVLTF.

The rearrangement links TRBV9 to TRBJ2-3; 9 bases line up with TRBD2. CDR1 is SGDLS and CDR2 is YYNGEE in the germline V gene. This CDR3 is 16 amino acids long. After removal of 4 bases from V and 1 base from J, the junction contained 7 bases not matched to a gene. In DNA form, the CDR3 reads TGTGCCAGCAGCCTACCCCAGCGGGGGGGCACAGATACGCAGTATTTT. This sequence encodes CASSLPQRGGTDTQYF.

The V call is TRBV18, the J call TRBJ2-3; TRBD1 agrees at 7 bases. V was clipped by 2 bases and J by 2 bases; unmatched bases: 10. Per the germline V gene, CDR1 is KGHSH and CDR2 is LQKENI. This CDR3 contains 17 residues. The CDR3 DNA reads as TGTGCCAGCTCACCATTTTCTAAGGGGGCTACCACAGATACGCAGTATTTT. It yields the protein CASSPFSKGATTDTQYF. Together with reference TRBV18 and TRBJ2-3, the CDR3 gives the full variable domain: NAGVMQNPRHLVRRRGQEARLRCSPMKGHSHVYWYRQLPEEGLKFMVYLQKENIIDESGMPKERFSAEFPKEGPSILRIQQVVRGDSAAYFCASSPFSKGATTDTQYFGPGTRLTVL.

The CDR3 DNA reads TGTGCCAGCAGCTTAGACAAACTCGGACAGGGGGCATACGAAAAACTGTTTTTT. Amino acids: CASSLDKLGQGAYEKLFF. The chain uses TRBV11-2 and TRBJ1-4, with 11 bases identical to TRBD1. The CDR3 has 18 residues. Germline assignment: CDR1 SGHAT and CDR2 FQNNGV. Trimming removed 0 bases from V and 8 bases from J; junction bases left unmatched: 11.